This T cell receptor (beta chain) was sequenced in a study of blood T cells in healthy people across ages. Together with a sample-barcoded 5' primer, a J-beta primer mix was included in a second PCR lasting roughly 6 to 12 cycles. One entry per CDR3 protein, called by TCRdb with MiXCR from the 5' RACE reads. Here the sample spans 700,000 to 900,000 distinct CDR3 sequences, 53% being singletons. The sample consisted of blood. This clonotype originated in an older man in good health.

The CDR3 sequence is CSVRQGSLDGYTF. In DNA form, the CDR3 reads TGCAGCGTTAGACAGGGAAGTCTTGACGGCTACACCTTC. The J gene is TRBJ1-2, the V gene TRBV29-1, with 7 bases fitting TRBD1. CDR1 SQVTM and CDR2 ANQGSEA come from the germline V gene. The CDR3 runs to 13 residues. The V and J ends lost 5 bases and 8 bases, in that order; junction bases with no gene match: 11.